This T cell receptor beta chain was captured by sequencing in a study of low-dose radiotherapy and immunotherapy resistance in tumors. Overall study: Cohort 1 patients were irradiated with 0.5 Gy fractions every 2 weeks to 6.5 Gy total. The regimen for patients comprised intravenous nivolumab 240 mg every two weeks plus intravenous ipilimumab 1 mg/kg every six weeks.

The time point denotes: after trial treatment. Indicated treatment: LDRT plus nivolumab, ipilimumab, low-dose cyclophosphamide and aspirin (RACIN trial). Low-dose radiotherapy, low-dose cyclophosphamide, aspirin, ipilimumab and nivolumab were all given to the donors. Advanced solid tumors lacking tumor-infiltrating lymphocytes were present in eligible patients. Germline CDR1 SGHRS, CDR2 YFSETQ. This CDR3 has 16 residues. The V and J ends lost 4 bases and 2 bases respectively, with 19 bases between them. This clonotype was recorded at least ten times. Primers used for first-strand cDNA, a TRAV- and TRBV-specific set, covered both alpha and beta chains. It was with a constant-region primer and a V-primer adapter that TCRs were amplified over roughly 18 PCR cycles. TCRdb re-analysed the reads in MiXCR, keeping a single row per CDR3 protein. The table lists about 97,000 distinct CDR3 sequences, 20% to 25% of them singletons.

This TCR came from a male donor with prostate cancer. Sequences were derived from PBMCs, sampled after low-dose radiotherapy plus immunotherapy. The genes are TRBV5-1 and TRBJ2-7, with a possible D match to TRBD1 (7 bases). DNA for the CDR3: TGCGCCAGCAGCCCGATCGTGGCAGGGGGGACCTACGAGCAGTACTTC. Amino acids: CASSPIVAGGTYEQYF.